This T cell receptor (beta chain) comes out of a study of CD8+ T cells in alopecia areata. Study results and caveats: Scalp clonality and expanded CD8+ clones among the top 100 were significantly decreased by tofacitinib.

V was pared by 4 bases and J by 5 bases, with 9 bases between. CDR1 and CDR2 (germline): GTSNPN, SVGIG (reference sequence). The CDR3 contains 12 residues. Treatment of the sample: oral pan-JAK inhibitor, 5-10 mg twice daily. A remark on this clone: Its antigen is as yet unknown. The sample carries other DNA sequences with the same CDR3.

RNA was extracted and reverse transcribed into cDNA as the sequencing template. The assay was immunoSEQ multiplex PCR, and TCRdb's table has in-frame clones only and misses some. The table has roughly 200,000 clones, around two fifths seen once; the top ten hold 0.48%. This clonotype was sampled from a human donor with alopecia areata. The chain joins TRBV30 to TRBJ1-3; D might be TRBD1 (5 bases). The specimen was CD4+ T cells sorted from blood, collected around week 31, from a patient treated with tofacitinib. The CDR3 DNA sequence: TGTGCCTGGACCAGGGAACGAAACACCATATATTTT. Translating gives CAWTRERNTIYF.